This section outlines one T cell receptor (beta chain) sequence together with its context. This clonotype was observed at least ten times. No cognate antigen has been identified for it. One base away there is no much larger clone; base qualities are not given. Trimming takes 5 bases from V and 3 bases from J, and the germline ends sit 14 bases apart. Taken from cysteine to phenylalanine, the CDR3 has 15 residues. This entry keeps only the CDR3 DNA: 45 bases, framed from base 1. This record comes from a study of T cells in Graves' hyperthyroidism and ophthalmopathy (dated by TCRdb to between 2018 and 2020). About the full investigation: Peripheral blood samples were taken at initial diagnosis, before any treatment was given. To identify distinguishing TCR V-J signatures, a discovery cohort of about 100 patients was used, comprising approximately 40 with Graves' ophthalmopathy and around 60 with stable Graves' hyperthyroidism. Prospective prediction of ophthalmopathy was tested in an independent validation cohort consisting of roughly 20 hyperthyroidism patients and approximately 16 patients who later progressed to ophthalmopathy. The roughly 94 discovery patients were randomly divided into training and test sets at a 7:3 ratio. In roughly six Graves' hyperthyroidism patients, the study also compared T-cell repertoires from thyroid tissue with T-cell repertoires from blood. After blood sampling, hyperthyroidism patients were treated with methimazole at a starting dose of 30 mg daily, and ophthalmopathy patients were treated with high-dose intravenous methylprednisolone. According to the paper, TCR Vbeta CDR3 sequencing was carried out on roughly 130 peripheral blood samples, which came from 40 to 45 ophthalmopathy, roughly 75 hyperthyroidism and approximately 17 progressor patients. The investigation overall reported the following: Ophthalmopathy was separated from stable hyperthyroidism by a 13 V-J signature model, with around 88% sensitivity and just over 81% specificity obtained in cross-validation and 80%/75% obtained in testing. In validation, the model predicted progression to ophthalmopathy a median of roughly six months before onset, with 65% to 71% sensitivity and 72.22% specificity. Most expanded thyroid clonotypes (frequency above 0.001) were also detected in blood, a finding suggesting that blood repertoires may reflect thyroid immune responses. No statistical method was used to fix the sample size in advance, and group allocation was not hidden from the investigators.

The TCR beta CDR3 regions were amplified from the RNA transcripts. The first round of RT-PCR for the TCR CDR3 was performed with the HTBI primer set and the Qiagen OneStep RT-PCR kit. The libraries were constructed in a second round of multiplex PCR and then size-selected and purified. The libraries were sequenced on an Illumina HiSeq2000 using paired-end 100 bp reads. Regarding the original processing steps: SOAPnuke was used to process the raw data, removing reads that contained adapters or uncalled bases, had a mean Phred below 15, or lacked an exact match to the constant primer or identifier. High-quality paired reads were merged using COPE v1.2.5, and each unique nucleotide sequence was defined as a clonotype. MiTCR v1.1 was used to align clonotypes to the IMGT TRBV, TRBD and TRBJ reference segments. Only V-J combinations with frequency above 0.0001, covering about 99% of repertoires, were analysed. The TCS score was defined as F50 (clonal expansion) divided by E x V (chaos), with BLOSUM62-based TCRdist calculated between CDR3 peptides within each V-J. Welch's t-statistics and random forest reduced around 550 V-J features to about 13, which were used in a naive Bayes classifier (R e1071). TCRdb applied fastp at Q25 and MiXCR to the public reads, then kept only in-frame beta chains. Every distinct CDR3 protein forms one entry, paired with its most common genes and DNA. TCRdb, not the authors, supplied the V and J calls. Counted in this sample were under 350,000 distinct CDR3 sequences; around 15% of them appeared once. The biggest ten clones account for 30% to 40% of the sample.

Moderately to severely active disease, a Clinical Activity Score of at least 3, a NOSPECS grade of at least 4, and a duration under 3 months were present in ophthalmopathy patients. The study excluded patients with uncontrolled infections, other autoimmune diseases, pregnancy or lactation. Diagnoses relied on clinical symptoms, serum thyroxine and TRAb, thyroid ultrasound and orbital computed tomography. PBMCs were separated from approximately 10 ml of fresh peripheral blood using Ficoll-Paque density gradient centrifugation. Total RNA was extracted with Trizol reagent, and quality was checked on an Agilent 2100 Bioanalyzer.

This sequence was found in a middle-aged woman with Graves' ophthalmopathy. What was sequenced was blood. Recombination connected TRBV12-3 or TRBV12-4 to TRBJ2-1, with the D gene not clear enough to name. The sequenced DNA: TGTGCCAGCAGTCCACGTAATATTATCTACAATGAGCAGTTCTTC. It translates to CASSPRNIIYNEQFF.